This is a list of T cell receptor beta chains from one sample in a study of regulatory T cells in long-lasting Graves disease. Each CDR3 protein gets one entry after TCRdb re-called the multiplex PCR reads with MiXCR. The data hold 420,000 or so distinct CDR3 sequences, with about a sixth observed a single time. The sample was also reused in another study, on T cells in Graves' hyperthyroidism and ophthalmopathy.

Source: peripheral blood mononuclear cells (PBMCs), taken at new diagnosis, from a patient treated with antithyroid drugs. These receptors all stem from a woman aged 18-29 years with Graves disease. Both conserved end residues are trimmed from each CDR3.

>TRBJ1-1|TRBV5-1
ASSLKTGGQGASNTEAF
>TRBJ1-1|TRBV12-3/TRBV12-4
ASSLLRVRNTEAF
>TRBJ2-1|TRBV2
ASSELNEQF
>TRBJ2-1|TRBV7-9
ASFGQVSYNEQF
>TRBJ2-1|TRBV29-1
SFDHPSSGGSDNEQF
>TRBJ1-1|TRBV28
ASLWGLEAF
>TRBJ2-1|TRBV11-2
ASSLAEIGWDEQF
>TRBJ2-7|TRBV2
ASRRGGPSGLAYEQY
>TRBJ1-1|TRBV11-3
ASSLLQAGKAIRPSNTEAF
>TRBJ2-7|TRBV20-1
SATPIVSGRFGEQY
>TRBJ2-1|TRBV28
ASSFRMNEQF
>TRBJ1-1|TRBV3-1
ASRPGQGAHSEAF
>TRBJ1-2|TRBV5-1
ASSFELGGYT
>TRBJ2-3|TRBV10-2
ASSPGLAGGEADTQY
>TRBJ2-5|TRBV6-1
ASSPSQGLGGTQY
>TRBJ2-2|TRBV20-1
SARDLGLAFPGELF
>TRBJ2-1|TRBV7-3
ASSLSGAGNEQF